This entry features one T cell receptor beta chain sequence. All patients were mismatch repair deficient, assessed by either PCR or immunohistochemistry. TCR sequencing covered three patients who responded to pembrolizumab. This sample is drawn from a study of PD-1 blockade in mismatch repair-deficient tumors. Across the study: All were previously treated, progressing patients with approximately 12 mismatch repair-deficient cancer types.

Generated by immunoSEQ multiplex PCR, the TCRdb table keeps only in-frame clones and is missing some. The table shows 20,000 to 25,000 clones, with roughly four fifths occurring only once. The sequence was collected from an adult with mismatch repair-deficient cancer. Material: peripheral blood, obtained 2 weeks after starting pembrolizumab.

CDR3 sequence: CATSKEGHIYEQYF. The CDR3 DNA sequence: TGTGCCACATCAAAGGAGGGACATATCTACGAGCAGTACTTC. V is TRBV6-1 and J is TRBJ2-7, with D perhaps being TRBD1 or TRBD2 (6 bases each). The V gene's germline CDR1 is MNHNS and CDR2 SASEGT. The CDR3 consists of 14 residues. The V gene lost 10 bases and the J gene lost 3 bases, with 19 bases spanning the gap.